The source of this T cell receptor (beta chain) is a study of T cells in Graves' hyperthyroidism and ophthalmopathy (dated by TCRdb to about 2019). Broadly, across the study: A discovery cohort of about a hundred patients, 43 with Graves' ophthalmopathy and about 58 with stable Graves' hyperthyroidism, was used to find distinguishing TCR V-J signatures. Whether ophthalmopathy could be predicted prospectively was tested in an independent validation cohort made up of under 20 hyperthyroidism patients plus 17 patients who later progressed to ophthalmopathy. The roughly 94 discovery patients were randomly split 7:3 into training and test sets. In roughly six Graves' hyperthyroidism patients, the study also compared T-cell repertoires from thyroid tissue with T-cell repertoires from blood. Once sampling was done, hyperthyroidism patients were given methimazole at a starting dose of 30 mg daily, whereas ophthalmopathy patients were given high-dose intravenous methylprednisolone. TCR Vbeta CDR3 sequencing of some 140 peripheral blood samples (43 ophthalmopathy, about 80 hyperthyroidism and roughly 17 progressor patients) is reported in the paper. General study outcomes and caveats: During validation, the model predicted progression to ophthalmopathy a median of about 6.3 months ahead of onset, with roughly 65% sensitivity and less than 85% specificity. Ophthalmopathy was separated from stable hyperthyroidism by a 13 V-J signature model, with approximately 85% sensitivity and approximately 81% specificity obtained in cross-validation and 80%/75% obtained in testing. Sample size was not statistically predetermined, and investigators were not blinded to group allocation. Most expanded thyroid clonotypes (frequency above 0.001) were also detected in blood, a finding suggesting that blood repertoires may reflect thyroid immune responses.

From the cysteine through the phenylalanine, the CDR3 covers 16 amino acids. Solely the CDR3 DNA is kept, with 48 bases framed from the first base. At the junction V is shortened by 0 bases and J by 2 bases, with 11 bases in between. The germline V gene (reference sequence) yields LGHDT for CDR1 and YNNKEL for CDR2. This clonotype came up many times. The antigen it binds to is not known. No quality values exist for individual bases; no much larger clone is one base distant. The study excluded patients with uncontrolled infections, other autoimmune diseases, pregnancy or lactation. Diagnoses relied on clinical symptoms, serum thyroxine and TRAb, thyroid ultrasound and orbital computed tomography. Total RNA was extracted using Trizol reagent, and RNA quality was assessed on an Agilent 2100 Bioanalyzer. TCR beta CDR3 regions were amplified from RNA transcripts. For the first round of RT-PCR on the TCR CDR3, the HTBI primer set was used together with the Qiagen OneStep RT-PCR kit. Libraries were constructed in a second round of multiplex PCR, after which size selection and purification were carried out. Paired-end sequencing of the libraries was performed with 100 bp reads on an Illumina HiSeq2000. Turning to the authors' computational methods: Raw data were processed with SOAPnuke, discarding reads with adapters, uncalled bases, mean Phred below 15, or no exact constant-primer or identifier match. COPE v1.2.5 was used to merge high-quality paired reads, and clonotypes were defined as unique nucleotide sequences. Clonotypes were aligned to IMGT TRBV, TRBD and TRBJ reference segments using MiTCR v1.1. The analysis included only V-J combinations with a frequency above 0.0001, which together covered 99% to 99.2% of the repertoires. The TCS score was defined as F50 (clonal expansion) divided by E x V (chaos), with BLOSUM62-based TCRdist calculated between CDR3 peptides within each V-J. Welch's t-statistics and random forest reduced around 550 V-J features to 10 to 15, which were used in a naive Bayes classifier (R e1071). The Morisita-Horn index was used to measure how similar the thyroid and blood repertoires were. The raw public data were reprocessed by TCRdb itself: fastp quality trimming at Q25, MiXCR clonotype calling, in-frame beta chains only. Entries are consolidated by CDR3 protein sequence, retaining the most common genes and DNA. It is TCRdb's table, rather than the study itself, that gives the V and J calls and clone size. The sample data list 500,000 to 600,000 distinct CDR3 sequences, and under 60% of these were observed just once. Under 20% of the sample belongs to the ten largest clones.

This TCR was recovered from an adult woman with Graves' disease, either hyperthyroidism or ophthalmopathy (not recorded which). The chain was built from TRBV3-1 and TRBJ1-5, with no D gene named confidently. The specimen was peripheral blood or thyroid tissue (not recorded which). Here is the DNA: TGTGCCAGCAGCCAAGATCTCGGGTCGGGCAATCAGCCCCAGCATTTT. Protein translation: CASSQDLGSGNQPQHF.